This T cell receptor (beta chain) was recorded in a study of T cell responses to AZD1222 COVID-19 vaccine. Study-wide context: Pooling covered second doses at about 4 or about 12 weeks. Study-level results: At study baseline, merely five or six AZD1222 recipients were seropositive. Sampling that yielded the repertoires occurred only after the peak T cell response. Spike-wide coverage was observed for vaccine-associated CD4 TCRs, with dominant responses at 160-218 and 743-854.

Comment on this clone: Its specificity is not known.

Libraries were prepared by immunoSEQ multiplex PCR; TCRdb keeps only in-frame clonotypes and omits some of them. Of fewer than 150,000 clones in the sample, 88% were seen once. Sequenced here: peripheral blood, sampled on day 0 of AZD1222 vaccination. This receptor was identified in an adult in good health.

The CDR3 DNA sequence: TGTGCCAGTAGTTCCGTGTTGGGCCTTTTCGACTCTGGAAACACCATATATTTT. It yields the protein CASSSVLGLFDSGNTIYF. This chain connects TRBV19 to TRBJ1-3, with no clear D. Germline CDR1 LNHDA, CDR2 SQIVND (reference sequence). V lost 5 bases to trimming and J lost 0 bases, with 20 bases between them. The CDR3 length is 18 residues.